This passage covers 16 T cell receptor beta chains from one sample sequenced in a study of T cell changes during pregnancy in multiple sclerosis. Clones were read by immunoSEQ multiplex PCR, and TCRdb kept only the in-frame ones, dropping some. The sample lists approximately 100,000 clones, approximately 94% seen once, with 1% to 1.5% in the top ten. Sequenced here: peripheral blood, sampled in the second trimester of pregnancy. Receptor source: a female donor with multiple sclerosis, enrolled in a pregnancy study.

This rearrangement joins TRBV4-1 to TRBJ2-1; 9 bases are shared with TRBD1. V shed 0 bases and J 6 bases; nucleotides not matched to a gene: 9. The CDR3 length is 17 residues. Germline V CDR1 and CDR2: MGHRA, YSYEKL. The CDR3 reads CASSQEYRDRASNEQFF. CDR3 DNA: TGCGCCAGCAGCCAAGAGTACCGGGACAGGGCGAGCAATGAGCAGTTCTTC.

A single count supports this clone. The genes are TRBV28 and TRBJ2-7; maybe TRBD2 (5 bases). The CDR3 runs 14 residues. The V end lost 6 bases, the J end lost 7 bases, and 19 bases lay between the germline ends. Germline CDR1 MDHEN, CDR2 SYDVKM. DNA for the CDR3: TGTGCCAGCAGCCCTCTGGAGCGGATGGAAGAGCAGTACTTC. Its protein product is CASSPLERMEEQYF.

The chain is built from TRBV7-6 and TRBJ2-1, with 9 bases identical to TRBD1. V gave up 5 bases and J gave up 7 bases; unmatched junction bases: 9. This CDR3 spans 15 amino acids. CDR1 and CDR2 (germline): SGHVS, FNYEAQ. CDR3 sequence: CASSREHRGRNEQFF. For the CDR3, the DNA is TGTGCCAGCAGCCGAGAGCACAGGGGGCGGAATGAGCAGTTCTTC.

The CDR3 DNA follows: TGTGCCAGCAGTGAACAGCAGGGAGCGGGGACCGGGGAGCTGTTTTTT. Its translation is CASSEQQGAGTGELFF. The chain links TRBV6-1 to TRBJ2-2; TRBD2 matches at 7 bases. The junction had 8 bases not matched to a gene; V was cut back by 2 bases and J by 5 bases. Germline CDR1 MNHNS, CDR2 SASEGT. The CDR3 covers 16 residues.

The J gene is TRBJ1-5, the V gene TRBV2; D might be TRBD1 (6 bases). Germline CDR1 reads SNHLY; CDR2 reads FYNNEI. The CDR3 runs 15 residues. The germline V and J ends were trimmed by 6 bases and 1 base, with 13 bases remaining between them. The CDR3 sequence: CASSVQGLSNQPQHF. CDR3 bases: TGTGCCAGCAGCGTACAGGGTCTGAGCAATCAGCCCCAGCATTTT.

The CDR3 region is CASSYSRGSMGYEQYF. The CDR3 DNA reads as TGTGCCAGCAGTTACTCGAGGGGGTCTATGGGCTACGAGCAGTACTTC. The chain combines TRBV6-5 with TRBJ2-7, with D maybe TRBD1 (6 bases). Trimming took 0 bases from V and 3 from J, leaving 15 bases between them. CDR3 size: 16 residues. Germline CDR1 and CDR2: MNHEY and SVGAGI.

The V call is TRBV6-5, the J call TRBJ1-1, with 9 nucleotides matching TRBD1. The germline V gene has CDR1 MNHEY and CDR2 SVGAGI. J lost 1 base, V lost 4 bases, and 7 bases had no gene match. The length of the CDR3 is 16 residues. CDR3 protein: CASSSYRGRGNTEAFF. CDR3 coding DNA: TGTGCCAGCAGTTCCTACAGGGGGCGGGGGAACACTGAAGCTTTCTTT.

The J gene is TRBJ2-1, the V gene TRBV9, with TRBD2 identical over 8 bases. The CDR3 extends over 16 amino acids. CDR1 SGDLS and CDR2 YYNGEE come from the germline V gene. Trimming removed 3 bases from V and 5 bases from J; junction bases left unmatched: 10. The chain's CDR3 is CASSAALPGGDNEQFF. The CDR3 region has the DNA TGTGCCAGCAGCGCAGCACTTCCGGGAGGGGACAATGAGCAGTTCTTC.

The chain joins TRBV7-9 to TRBJ1-5, with TRBD1 matching 8 bases. Trimming removed 3 bases from V and 7 bases from J; junction bases left unmatched: 5. Looked up from germline, CDR1 is SEHNR and CDR2 is FQNEAQ (reference sequence). The CDR3 is 14 residues long. Here the CDR3 DNA reads TGTGCCAGCAGCTTGTCGACAGGGGACCAGCCCCAGCATTTT. Amino acids: CASSLSTGDQPQHF.

This clone was recorded once. In DNA, the CDR3 is TGTGCCAGCAGCTTCAGGGGTAGCACCTACAATGAGCAGTTCTTC. It yields the protein CASSFRGSTYNEQFF. The chain carries TRBV7-3 and TRBJ2-1; maybe TRBD1 (6 bases). The CDR3 runs to 15 residues. CDR1 and CDR2 from the germline V gene are SGHTA and FQGTGA. The V and J ends lost 3 bases and 2 bases respectively, with 11 bases between them.

The J gene is TRBJ1-1, the V gene TRBV27, with a weak D call TRBD1 (5 bases). CDR1 is MNHEY and CDR2 is SMNVEV in the germline V gene (reference sequence). The CDR3 spans 14 residues. Trimming removed 6 bases from V and 6 bases from J, with 17 bases in between. The CDR3 nucleotides are TGTGCCAGCAGGCGATTAGGGGATGGCGCTGAAGCTTTCTTT. Protein product: CASRRLGDGAEAFF.

The chain links TRBV9 to TRBJ2-7; a possible D gene is TRBD1 (6 bases). Trimming shortened V by 3 bases and J by 6 bases, and 19 bases separated the two germline ends. The germline CDR1 and CDR2 sequences are SGDLS and YYNGEE. CDR3 length: 15 residues. CDR3 in amino acids: CASSARQAPGFEQYF. The CDR3 nucleotides read TGTGCCAGCAGCGCTAGACAGGCCCCGGGGTTCGAGCAGTACTTC.

This clone was picked up a small number of times. The chain recombines TRBV7-9 with TRBJ2-6, with D possibly TRBD1 on 5 matching bases. CDR1 SEHNR and CDR2 FQNEAQ come from the germline V gene (reference sequence). The CDR3 is made up of 13 amino acids. Trimming stripped 11 bases from V and 1 base from J, with 9 bases between. The CDR3 DNA reads as TGTGCCGTCAGGGATTCTGGGGCCAACGTCCTGACTTTC. It yields the protein CAVRDSGANVLTF.

This chain connects TRBV19 to TRBJ1-1; weak D call: TRBD1 (5 bases). V shed 0 bases and J shed 1 base, with 9 bases lying between them. The CDR3 has 15 residues. Germline V gene data show CDR1 as LNHDA and CDR2 as SQIVND (reference sequence). The CDR3 loop is CASSIDGGPNTEAFF. Written as DNA, the CDR3 is TGTGCCAGTAGTATAGACGGGGGACCGAACACTGAAGCTTTCTTT.

The genes are TRBV4-2 and TRBJ2-3; 9 bases are shared with TRBD2. The CDR3 has 16 amino acids. From germline, CDR1 is LGHNA and CDR2 YNFKEQ. V lost 1 base, J lost 1 base, and 3 bases stayed unmatched. The CDR3 sequence is CASSQVIAGGTDTQYF. CDR3 DNA: TGTGCCAGCAGCCAAGTGATAGCGGGAGGCACAGATACGCAGTATTTT.

The J gene is TRBJ2-5, the V gene TRBV5-1; 10 bases fit TRBD1. This CDR3 is built from 14 residues. From germline, CDR1 is SGHRS and CDR2 YFSETQ. V trimming: 0 bases; J trimming: 4 bases; junction bases outside the gene matches: 0. The CDR3 is CASSLGQGAETQYF. In DNA form, the CDR3 reads TGCGCCAGCAGCTTGGGACAGGGGGCAGAGACCCAGTACTTC.